This T cell receptor (beta chain) derives from a study of cytotoxic CD8 clonotypes in ibrutinib-treated CLL. Turning to the study itself: The average sample held roughly 250,000 productive templates and 87,000 or so productive rearrangements.

There are 17 residues in the CDR3. The germline V gene encodes CDR1 SEHNR and CDR2 FQNEAQ (reference sequence). J gave up 2 bases and V 1 base, and 7 bases lay outside the gene matches. Worth noting for this clone: Its specificity is unknown.

Study conclusions and caveats: The public clonotypes identified were infrequent and showed contraction or stability on treatment.

About 2 micrograms of genomic DNA, which was extracted from cryopreserved PBMCs, served as the material used for the TCR beta libraries. Assay: immunoSEQ multiplex PCR; the TCRdb copy retains only in-frame clones and omits some. The sample contains tens of thousands of clones, 60% to 80% of which appear only once. The sequence was obtained from a human donor with chronic lymphocytic leukemia. The chain is built from TRBV7-9 and TRBJ2-1; 8 bases are a match to TRBD2. The sample in question was PBMCs, obtained after 12 months of ibrutinib treatment. The CDR3 reads CASSLDAGGGAYNEQFF. CDR3 bases: TGTGCCAGCAGCTTAGATGCGGGGGGAGGGGCCTACAATGAGCAGTTCTTC.